This TCR beta chain was captured by sequencing in a study of breast tumors, draining lymph nodes, adjacent tissues. Findings of the study overall: Luminal-like breast cancer showed significantly greater tumor-nontumor repertoire similarity than basal-like breast cancer did.

This clonotype was counted between two and nine times. What it binds is unknown. With a much larger clone just one base away, this may be a read error. The lymph nodes were axillary draining lymph nodes from breast cancer patients. CDR3 length equals 18 residues. Germline-derived CDR1 and CDR2 are SEHNR and FQNEAQ (reference sequence). The V gene lost 2 bases and the J gene lost 6 bases, with 23 bases spanning the gap. A single record per CDR3 protein comes from TCRdb applying MiXCR to the multiplex PCR reads. The data hold about 270,000 distinct CDR3 sequences, with 30% observed a single time. The TCR comes from a female donor with breast cancer. Some clones in this sample may be carry-over from other donors' samples. The chain is built from TRBV7-9 and TRBJ2-1; TRBD1 is a possible D gene (5 bases). Sequencing used axillary lymph node tissue. The CDR3 loop is CASSLRAGRSGKSNEQFF. The CDR3 DNA reads TGTGCCAGCAGCTTAAGGGCTGGTAGGTCAGGGAAAAGCAATGAGCAGTTCTTC.